This TCR beta chain originates from a study of T cell responses to AZD1222 COVID-19 vaccine. Generated by immunoSEQ multiplex PCR, the TCRdb table keeps only in-frame clones and is missing some. The sample lists 110,000 to 150,000 clones, approximately 85% seen once, with over 7% in the top ten. CDR3 length: 19 residues. J gave up 0 bases and V 4 bases, and 9 bases lay outside the gene matches. Germline loops: CDR1 SGHAT, CDR2 FQNNGV. The receptor was isolated from an adult in good health. The source material was peripheral blood, sampled on day 0 of AZD1222 vaccination. The chain recombines TRBV11-2 with TRBJ2-3; TRBD2 matches 14 bases. CDR3 loop: CASSSGLAGGPTSTDTQYF. The CDR3 nucleotides read TGTGCCAGCAGCTCCGGACTAGCGGGAGGCCCTACTAGCACAGATACGCAGTATTTT.